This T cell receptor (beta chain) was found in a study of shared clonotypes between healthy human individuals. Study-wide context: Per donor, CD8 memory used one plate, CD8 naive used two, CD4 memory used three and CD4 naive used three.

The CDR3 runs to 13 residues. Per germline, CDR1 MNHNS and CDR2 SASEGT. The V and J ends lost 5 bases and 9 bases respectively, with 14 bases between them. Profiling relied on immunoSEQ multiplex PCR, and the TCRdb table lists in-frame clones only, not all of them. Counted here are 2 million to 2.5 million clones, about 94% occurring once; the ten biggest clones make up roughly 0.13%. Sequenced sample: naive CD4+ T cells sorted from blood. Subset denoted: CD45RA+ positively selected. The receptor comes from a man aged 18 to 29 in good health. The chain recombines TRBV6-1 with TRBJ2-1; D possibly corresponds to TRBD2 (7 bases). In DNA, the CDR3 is TGTGCCAGCAGTCGGGGAGGGGGTGGTGAGCAGTTCTTC. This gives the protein CASSRGGGGEQFF.